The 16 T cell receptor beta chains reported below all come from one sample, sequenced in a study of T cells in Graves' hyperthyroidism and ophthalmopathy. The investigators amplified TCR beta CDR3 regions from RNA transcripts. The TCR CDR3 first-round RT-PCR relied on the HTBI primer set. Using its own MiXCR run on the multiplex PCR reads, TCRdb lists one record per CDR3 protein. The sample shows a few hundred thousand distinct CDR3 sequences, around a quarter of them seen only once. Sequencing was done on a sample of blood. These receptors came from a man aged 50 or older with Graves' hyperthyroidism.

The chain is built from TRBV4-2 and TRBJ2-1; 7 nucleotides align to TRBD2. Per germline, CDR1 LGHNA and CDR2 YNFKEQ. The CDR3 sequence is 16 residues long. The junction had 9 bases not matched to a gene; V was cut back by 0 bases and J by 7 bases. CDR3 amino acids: CASSQDTAGAKNEQFF. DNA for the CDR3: TGTGCCAGCAGCCAAGACACTGCGGGAGCGAAGAATGAGCAGTTCTTC.

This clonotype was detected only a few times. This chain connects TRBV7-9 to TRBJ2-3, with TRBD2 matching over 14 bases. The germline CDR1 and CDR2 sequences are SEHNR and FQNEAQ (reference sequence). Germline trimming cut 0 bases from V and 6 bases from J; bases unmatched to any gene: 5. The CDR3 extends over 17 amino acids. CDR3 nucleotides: TGTGCCAGCAGCTTAGCGGGGACTAGCGGGAGATCGGATACGCAGTATTTT. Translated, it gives CASSLAGTSGRSDTQYF.

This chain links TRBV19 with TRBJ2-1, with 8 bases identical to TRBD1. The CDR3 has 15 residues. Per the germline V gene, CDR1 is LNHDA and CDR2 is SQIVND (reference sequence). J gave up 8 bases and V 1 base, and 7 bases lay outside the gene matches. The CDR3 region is CASSIAQDRVHEQFF. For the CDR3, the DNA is TGTGCCAGTAGTATAGCCCAGGACAGGGTCCATGAGCAGTTCTTC.

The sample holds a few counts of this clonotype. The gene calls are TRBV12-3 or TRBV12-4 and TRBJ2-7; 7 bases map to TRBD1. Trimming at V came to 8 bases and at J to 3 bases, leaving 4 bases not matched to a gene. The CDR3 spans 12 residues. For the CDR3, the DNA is TGTGCCAGCCAAGGACAGGTCTACGAGCAGTACTTC. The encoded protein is CASQGQVYEQYF.

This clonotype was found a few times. CDR3 coding DNA: TGTGCCAGCAGTTACTCCACGATCTCTGGAAACACCATATATTTT. This sequence encodes CASSYSTISGNTIYF. The genes are TRBV6-5 and TRBJ1-3; D is unclear. This CDR3 has 15 amino acids. Per germline, CDR1 MNHEY and CDR2 SVGAGI. V lost 0 bases and J 0 bases, leaving 6 bases between the germline ends.

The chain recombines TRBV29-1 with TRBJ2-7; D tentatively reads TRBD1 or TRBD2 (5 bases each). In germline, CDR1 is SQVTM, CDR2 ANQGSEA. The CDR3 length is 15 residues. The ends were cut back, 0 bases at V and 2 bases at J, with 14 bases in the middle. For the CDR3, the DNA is TGCAGCGTTGAAGAGACGGGGACGTACCCCTACGAGCAGTACTTC. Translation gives CSVEETGTYPYEQYF.

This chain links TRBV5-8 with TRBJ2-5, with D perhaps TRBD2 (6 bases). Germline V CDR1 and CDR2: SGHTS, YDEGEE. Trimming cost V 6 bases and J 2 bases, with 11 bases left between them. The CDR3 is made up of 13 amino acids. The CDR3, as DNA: TGTGCCAGCATGGCGGGATCTCAAGAGACCCAGTACTTC. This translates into CASMAGSQETQYF.

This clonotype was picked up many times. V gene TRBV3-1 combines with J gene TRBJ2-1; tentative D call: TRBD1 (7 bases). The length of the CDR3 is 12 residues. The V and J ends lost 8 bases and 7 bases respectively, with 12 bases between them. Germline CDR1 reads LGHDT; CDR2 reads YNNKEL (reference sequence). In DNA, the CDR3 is TGTGCCAGCCGGAGGGGGCTGAATGAGCAGTTCTTC. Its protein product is CASRRGLNEQFF.

The CDR3 loop reads CASSVNLGQGGGYTF. CDR3 nucleotide sequence: TGTGCCAGCAGCGTAAACCTGGGACAGGGAGGCGGCTACACCTTC. V and J are TRBV9 and TRBJ1-2, with 9 bases fitting TRBD1. J was trimmed by 8 bases and V by 1 base; bases with no gene match: 9. Germline CDR1 is SGDLS and CDR2 is YYNGEE. The CDR3 contains 15 residues. Using reference TRBV9 and TRBJ1-2 for the parts outside the CDR3, the full variable domain is DSGVTQTPKHLITATGQRVTLRCSPRSGDLSVYWYQQSLDQGLQFLIQYYNGEERAKGNILERFSAQQFPDLHSELNLSSLELGDSALYFCASSVNLGQGGGYTFGSGTRLTVV.

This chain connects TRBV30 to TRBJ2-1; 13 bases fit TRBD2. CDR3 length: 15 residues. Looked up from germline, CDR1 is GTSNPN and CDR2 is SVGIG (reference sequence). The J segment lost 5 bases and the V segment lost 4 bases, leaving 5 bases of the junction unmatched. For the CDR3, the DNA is TGTGCCTGGATCTGGACTAGCGGGAGTCACAATGAGCAGTTCTTC. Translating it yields CAWIWTSGSHNEQFF. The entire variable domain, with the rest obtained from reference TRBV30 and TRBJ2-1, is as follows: SQTIHQWPATLVQPVGSPLSLECTVEGTSNPNLYWYRQAAGRGLQLLFYSVGIGQISSEVPQNLSASRPQDRQFILSSKKLLLSDSGFYLCAWIWTSGSHNEQFFGPGTRLTVL.

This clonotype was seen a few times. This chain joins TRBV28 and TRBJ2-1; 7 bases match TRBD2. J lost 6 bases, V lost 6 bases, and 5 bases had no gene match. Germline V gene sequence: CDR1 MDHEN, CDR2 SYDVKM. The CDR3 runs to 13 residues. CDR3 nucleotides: TGTGCCAGCAGCACCTGGACTAGCAATGAGCAGTTCTTC. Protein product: CASSTWTSNEQFF. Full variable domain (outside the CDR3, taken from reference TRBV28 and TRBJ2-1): DVKVTQSSRYLVKRTGEKVFLECVQDMDHENMFWYRQDPGLGLRLIYFSYDVKMKEKGDIPEGYSVSREKKERFSLILESASTNQTSMYLCASSTWTSNEQFFGPGTRLTVL.

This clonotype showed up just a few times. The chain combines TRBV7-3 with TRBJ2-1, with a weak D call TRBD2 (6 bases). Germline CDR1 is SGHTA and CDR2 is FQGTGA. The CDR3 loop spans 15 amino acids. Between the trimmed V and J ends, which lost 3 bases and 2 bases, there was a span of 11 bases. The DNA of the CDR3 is TGTGCCAGCAGCTTCGGAGGGAGACCCTACAATGAGCAGTTCTTC. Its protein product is CASSFGGRPYNEQFF.

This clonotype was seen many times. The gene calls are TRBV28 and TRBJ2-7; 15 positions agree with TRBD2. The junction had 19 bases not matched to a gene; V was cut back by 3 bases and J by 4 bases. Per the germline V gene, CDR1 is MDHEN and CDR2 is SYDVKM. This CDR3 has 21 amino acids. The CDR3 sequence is CASSFPTTGTSGRPQGYEQYF. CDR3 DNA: TGTGCCAGCAGTTTCCCCACTACCGGGACTAGCGGGAGGCCCCAGGGTTACGAGCAGTACTTC.

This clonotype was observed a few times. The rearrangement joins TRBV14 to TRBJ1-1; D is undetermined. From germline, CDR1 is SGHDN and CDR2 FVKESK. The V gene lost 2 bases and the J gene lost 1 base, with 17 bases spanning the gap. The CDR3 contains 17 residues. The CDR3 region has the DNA TGTGCCAGCAGCCAATATCGCCAAACAGTACAGAACACTGAAGCTTTCTTT. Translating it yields CASSQYRQTVQNTEAFF.

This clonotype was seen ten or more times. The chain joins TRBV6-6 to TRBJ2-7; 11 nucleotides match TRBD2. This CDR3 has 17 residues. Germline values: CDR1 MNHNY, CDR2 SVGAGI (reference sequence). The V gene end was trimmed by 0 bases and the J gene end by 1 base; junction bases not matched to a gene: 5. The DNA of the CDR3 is TGTGCCAGCAGTTACTCGAAGGGACTAGCGGATTCCTACGAGCAGTACTTC. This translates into CASSYSKGLADSYEQYF.

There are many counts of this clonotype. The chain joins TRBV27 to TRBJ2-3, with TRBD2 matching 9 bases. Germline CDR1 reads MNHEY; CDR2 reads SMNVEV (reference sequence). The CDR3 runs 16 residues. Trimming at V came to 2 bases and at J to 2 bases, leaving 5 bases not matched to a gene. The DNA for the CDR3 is TGTGCCAGCAGTTTAGAGGTAGCGGGAGACACAGATACGCAGTATTTT. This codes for CASSLEVAGDTDTQYF.